A selection of T cell receptor beta chains follows, all from one sample in a study of memory CD4+ T cells and cytomegalovirus serostatus. Generated by immunoSEQ multiplex PCR, the TCRdb table keeps only in-frame clones and is missing some. The data contain over 75,000 clones, approximately 80% of them seen just once; the ten biggest clones take up less than 4%. Sequenced sample: memory CD4+ T cells from blood. These TCRs come from an adult in good health and CMV-seropositive. Both conserved end residues are part of each CDR3. Each record gives: clone size, V gene, D gene, J gene, CDR3 DNA, CDR3 protein. D genes are given only for firm matches. Not every row has a clone size; where given, it reads once, few, many or a size class.

clone_size: -; v_call: TRBV29-1; d_call: -; j_call: TRBJ2-3; cdr3_nt: TGCAGCGCAAGAACTGTGGATACGCAGTATTTT; cdr3_aa: CSARTVDTQYF
clone_size: -; v_call: TRBV18; d_call: -; j_call: TRBJ1-4; cdr3_nt: TGTGCCAGCTCACCTTCAGTCTCGGGCGAGGAAAAACTGTTTTTT; cdr3_aa: CASSPSVSGEEKLFF
clone_size: few; v_call: TRBV11-2; d_call: TRBD2; j_call: TRBJ2-2; cdr3_nt: TGTGCCAGCAGCTTAGGTGGTAGCGGGAGGGGACGCGGGGAGCTGTTTTTT; cdr3_aa: CASSLGGSGRGRGELFF
clone_size: -; v_call: TRBV19; d_call: TRBD2; j_call: TRBJ2-3; cdr3_nt: TGTGCCAGTAGTACCATAATAGCGGGGCCCACAGATACGCAGTATTTT; cdr3_aa: CASSTIIAGPTDTQYF
clone_size: -; v_call: TRBV2; d_call: -; j_call: TRBJ2-3; cdr3_nt: TGTGCCAGCAGTAAGGAGGGGCGTGAAGATACGCAGTATTTT; cdr3_aa: CASSKEGREDTQYF
clone_size: -; v_call: TRBV27; d_call: TRBD1; j_call: TRBJ2-7; cdr3_nt: TGTGCCAGCAGTTTATTGACAGGGGGGGAGCAGTACTTC; cdr3_aa: CASSLLTGGEQYF
clone_size: -; v_call: TRBV19; d_call: TRBD1; j_call: TRBJ1-2; cdr3_nt: TGTGCCAGTAGTGCACCGGGACAGGGGACCTATGGCTACACCTTC; cdr3_aa: CASSAPGQGTYGYTF
clone_size: -; v_call: TRBV7-6; d_call: TRBD2; j_call: TRBJ2-3; cdr3_nt: TGTGCCAGCAGCTTAGTGCCGACTAGCGGGAGCAGGGAAGATACGCAGTATTTT; cdr3_aa: CASSLVPTSGSREDTQYF
clone_size: few; v_call: TRBV5-8; d_call: TRBD1; j_call: TRBJ1-4; cdr3_nt: TGTGCCAGCAGCACTGGACAGGGATATAATGAAAAACTGTTTTTT; cdr3_aa: CASSTGQGYNEKLFF
clone_size: -; v_call: TRBV6-5; d_call: -; j_call: TRBJ1-2; cdr3_nt: TGTGCCAGCAGGGCCACATTGTCCACTAACTATGGCTACACCTTC; cdr3_aa: CASRATLSTNYGYTF
clone_size: -; v_call: TRBV11-2; d_call: -; j_call: TRBJ2-2; cdr3_nt: TGTGCCAGCAGCTTAGACGGGCCCGGGGAGCTGTTTTTT; cdr3_aa: CASSLDGPGELFF
clone_size: -; v_call: TRBV18; d_call: TRBD2; j_call: TRBJ2-5; cdr3_nt: TGTGCCAGCTCCGCCCAGAGCGGGAGGGGGACCCAGTACTTC; cdr3_aa: CASSAQSGRGTQYF
clone_size: -; v_call: TRBV5-4; d_call: TRBD2; j_call: TRBJ2-5; cdr3_nt: TGTGCCAGCAGCTTGGGACTAGCGCGGAATCAAGAGACCCAGTACTTC; cdr3_aa: CASSLGLARNQETQYF
clone_size: once; v_call: TRBV29-1; d_call: TRBD1; j_call: TRBJ1-1; cdr3_nt: TGCAGCGTGTGGGACAGGGGCCTTCTGAACACTGAAGCTTTCTTT; cdr3_aa: CSVWDRGLLNTEAFF
clone_size: -; v_call: TRBV6-1; d_call: TRBD1; j_call: TRBJ1-4; cdr3_nt: TGTGCCAGCAGGGACAGGGGAAACACTAATGAAAAACTGTTTTTT; cdr3_aa: CASRDRGNTNEKLFF
clone_size: -; v_call: TRBV11-2; d_call: -; j_call: TRBJ2-5; cdr3_nt: TGTGCCAGCAGCGAGGGGGTGACCCAGTACTTC; cdr3_aa: CASSEGVTQYF
clone_size: few; v_call: TRBV2; d_call: TRBD1; j_call: TRBJ1-1; cdr3_nt: TGTGCCAGACAGGGGGCACGAAGCACTGAAGCTTTCTTT; cdr3_aa: CARQGARSTEAFF
clone_size: -; v_call: TRBV28; d_call: -; j_call: TRBJ1-1; cdr3_nt: TGTGCCAGCCGACGGACGTCGAACACTGAAGCTTTCTTT; cdr3_aa: CASRRTSNTEAFF
clone_size: -; v_call: TRBV11-1; d_call: TRBD1; j_call: TRBJ2-2; cdr3_nt: TGTGCCAGCAGCTCACAGGGGGCGGCCGGGGAGCTGTTTTTT; cdr3_aa: CASSSQGAAGELFF
clone_size: -; v_call: TRBV6-6; d_call: -; j_call: TRBJ2-3; cdr3_nt: TGTGCCAGCAGTTACTTCGGGGGTGGGGATACGCAGTATTTT; cdr3_aa: CASSYFGGGDTQYF
clone_size: -; v_call: TRBV6-1; d_call: -; j_call: TRBJ1-1; cdr3_nt: TGTGCCACCTCCTATTCACTCGCTTTCTTT; cdr3_aa: CATSYSLAFF
clone_size: -; v_call: TRBV6-5; d_call: TRBD2; j_call: TRBJ2-7; cdr3_nt: TGTGCCAGCAGTTTTTCGACTAGCGGGGACTACGAGCAGTACTTC; cdr3_aa: CASSFSTSGDYEQYF
clone_size: -; v_call: TRBV4-2; d_call: -; j_call: TRBJ2-7; cdr3_nt: TGTGCCAGCAGCCAAGGGGGGGACATAACCTACGAGCAGTACTTC; cdr3_aa: CASSQGGDITYEQYF
clone_size: -; v_call: TRBV6-1; d_call: -; j_call: TRBJ2-5; cdr3_nt: TGTGCCAGCAGTGAACGCACAAGTGGGACCCAGTACTTC; cdr3_aa: CASSERTSGTQYF
clone_size: -; v_call: TRBV28; d_call: -; j_call: TRBJ1-4; cdr3_nt: TGTGCCAGCAGTCTCGACCTGGAAAAACTGTTTTTT; cdr3_aa: CASSLDLEKLFF
clone_size: -; v_call: TRBV10-3; d_call: -; j_call: TRBJ1-2; cdr3_nt: TGTGCCATACAGGGAAGTTGGGTGAATGGCTACACCTTC; cdr3_aa: CAIQGSWVNGYTF
clone_size: -; v_call: TRBV5-8; d_call: TRBD1; j_call: TRBJ1-1; cdr3_nt: TGTGCCAGCAGCTTGTTAGGGACAGGCGCCATTGAAGCTTTCTTT; cdr3_aa: CASSLLGTGAIEAFF
clone_size: -; v_call: TRBV12-5; d_call: -; j_call: TRBJ1-1; cdr3_nt: TGTGCTAGTGGCCTTTATACAGGGTCGGGGCGGACTGAAGCTTTCTTT; cdr3_aa: CASGLYTGSGRTEAFF
clone_size: -; v_call: TRBV28; d_call: -; j_call: TRBJ1-1; cdr3_nt: TGTGCCAGCAGCTCATTTGGGAGGAAGAGCACTGAAGCTTTCTTT; cdr3_aa: CASSSFGRKSTEAFF
clone_size: -; v_call: TRBV7-8; d_call: TRBD2; j_call: TRBJ2-1; cdr3_nt: TGTGCCAGCAGCGCCGGACTAGCGGGAGATATAAATGAGCAGTTCTTC; cdr3_aa: CASSAGLAGDINEQFF
clone_size: -; v_call: TRBV7-3; d_call: -; j_call: TRBJ2-1; cdr3_nt: TGTGCCAGCAGCCCCGGCCGGGGGCGCGGTGAGCAGTTCTTC; cdr3_aa: CASSPGRGRGEQFF
clone_size: -; v_call: TRBV11-2; d_call: -; j_call: TRBJ2-2; cdr3_nt: TGTGCCAGCAGCTTTTCCTCCCACAGGGAAGTTTTCGGGGAGCTGTTTTTT; cdr3_aa: CASSFSSHREVFGELFF
clone_size: few; v_call: TRBV29-1; d_call: -; j_call: TRBJ1-4; cdr3_nt: TGCAGCGTCGCCCGGGGGGAAAAACTGTTTTTT; cdr3_aa: CSVARGEKLFF
clone_size: few; v_call: TRBV19; d_call: TRBD1; j_call: TRBJ1-4; cdr3_nt: TGTGCCAGTAGGAGGACAGGGTTTGGAGAAAAACTGTTTTTT; cdr3_aa: CASRRTGFGEKLFF
clone_size: -; v_call: TRBV11-1; d_call: TRBD1; j_call: TRBJ2-7; cdr3_nt: TGTGCCAGCAGCTGGCCGGGACAGTCCTACGGGCAGTACTTC; cdr3_aa: CASSWPGQSYGQYF
clone_size: -; v_call: TRBV7-9; d_call: TRBD2; j_call: TRBJ2-1; cdr3_nt: TGTGCCAGCAGTTTCCTAGCGGAGGGCAATGAGCAGTTCTTC; cdr3_aa: CASSFLAEGNEQFF
clone_size: once; v_call: TRBV6-5; d_call: TRBD2; j_call: TRBJ2-7; cdr3_nt: TGTGCCAGCAGACCCCGGACTAGCGCTTCCTACGAGCAGTACTTC; cdr3_aa: CASRPRTSASYEQYF
clone_size: many; v_call: TRBV11-1; d_call: TRBD1; j_call: TRBJ1-1; cdr3_nt: TGTGCCAGCAGCTTGGACAGGTGGAACACTGAAGCTTTCTTT; cdr3_aa: CASSLDRWNTEAFF
clone_size: -; v_call: TRBV2; d_call: TRBD1; j_call: TRBJ1-4; cdr3_nt: TGTGCCAGCAGCCGAACCCGGGACAGGAGTGAAAAACTGTTTTTT; cdr3_aa: CASSRTRDRSEKLFF
clone_size: -; v_call: TRBV5-1; d_call: -; j_call: TRBJ2-3; cdr3_nt: TGCGCCAGCAGCCGAGGGAGGGGGCAAACAGATACGCAGTATTTT; cdr3_aa: CASSRGRGQTDTQYF
clone_size: -; v_call: TRBV5-4; d_call: TRBD1; j_call: TRBJ1-1; cdr3_nt: TGTGCCAGCACCCCATACAGGGACAGGAACACTGAAGCTTTCTTT; cdr3_aa: CASTPYRDRNTEAFF
clone_size: few; v_call: TRBV11-1; d_call: -; j_call: TRBJ2-7; cdr3_nt: TGTGCCAGCACCAGGAGGCAGCCACCCTACGAGCAGTACTTC; cdr3_aa: CASTRRQPPYEQYF
clone_size: -; v_call: TRBV9; d_call: -; j_call: TRBJ1-2; cdr3_nt: TGTGCCAGCACCCCGGGCGGGTCAAACTATGGCTACACCTTC; cdr3_aa: CASTPGGSNYGYTF
clone_size: -; v_call: TRBV5-1; d_call: -; j_call: TRBJ1-3; cdr3_nt: TGCGCCAGCAGGTGGGGAGATGGAAACACCATATATTTT; cdr3_aa: CASRWGDGNTIYF
clone_size: -; v_call: TRBV2; d_call: TRBD2; j_call: TRBJ2-7; cdr3_nt: TGTGCCAGCAGCGGACTAGCGGCAACCTACGAGCAGTACTTC; cdr3_aa: CASSGLAATYEQYF
clone_size: -; v_call: TRBV5-4; d_call: -; j_call: TRBJ1-1; cdr3_nt: TGTGCCAGCAGCTTAAGAGTCGCCACTGAAGCTTTCTTT; cdr3_aa: CASSLRVATEAFF
clone_size: -; v_call: TRBV27; d_call: TRBD1; j_call: TRBJ1-4; cdr3_nt: TGTGCCAGCAGTTTTCGGGACAGGGGTGAAAAACTGTTTTTT; cdr3_aa: CASSFRDRGEKLFF
clone_size: -; v_call: TRBV6-1; d_call: TRBD2; j_call: TRBJ2-3; cdr3_nt: TGTGCCAGCCTAGCGGGACTCACAGATACGCAGTATTTT; cdr3_aa: CASLAGLTDTQYF
clone_size: -; v_call: TRBV6-5; d_call: -; j_call: TRBJ2-7; cdr3_nt: TGTGCCAGCAGTTACGTCAGGGCAAGGGAGCAGTACTTC; cdr3_aa: CASSYVRAREQYF
clone_size: -; v_call: TRBV28; d_call: TRBD2; j_call: TRBJ2-1; cdr3_nt: TGTGCCAGCAGTAGTTATAGCGGGAGCCCGAACAATGAGCAGTTCTTC; cdr3_aa: CASSSYSGSPNNEQFF
clone_size: once; v_call: TRBV28; d_call: -; j_call: TRBJ2-7; cdr3_nt: TGTGCCAGCAGAGCACCTCCTCGGGGGGAGCAGTACTTC; cdr3_aa: CASRAPPRGEQYF
clone_size: -; v_call: TRBV9; d_call: -; j_call: TRBJ2-2; cdr3_nt: TGTGCCAGCAGCGTAGTATCCATACCCGGGGAGCTGTTTTTT; cdr3_aa: CASSVVSIPGELFF
clone_size: -; v_call: TRBV9; d_call: TRBD2; j_call: TRBJ2-1; cdr3_nt: TGTGCCAGCAGCGTCAGGACTAGCGGCAACAATGAGCAGTTCTTC; cdr3_aa: CASSVRTSGNNEQFF
clone_size: -; v_call: TRBV27; d_call: -; j_call: TRBJ2-1; cdr3_nt: TGTGCCAGCAGTCCCCTCAGCAATGAGCAGTTCTTC; cdr3_aa: CASSPLSNEQFF
clone_size: -; v_call: TRBV5-1; d_call: -; j_call: TRBJ2-3; cdr3_nt: TGCGCCAGCAGCTTGGCATCCACAGATACGCAGTATTTT; cdr3_aa: CASSLASTDTQYF
clone_size: -; v_call: TRBV5-1; d_call: TRBD2; j_call: TRBJ2-3; cdr3_nt: TGCGCCAGCAGCTTGCTGGGCGGATTAGCGGGAACAGATACGCAGTATTTT; cdr3_aa: CASSLLGGLAGTDTQYF
clone_size: -; v_call: TRBV4-3; d_call: -; j_call: TRBJ1-6; cdr3_nt: TGCGCCAGCAGCCTCCTGGGACGCGGAAATTCACCCCTCCACTTT; cdr3_aa: CASSLLGRGNSPLHF
clone_size: -; v_call: TRBV25-1; d_call: -; j_call: TRBJ1-5; cdr3_nt: TGTGCCAGCAGTGAGGGTGGGGGTCAGCCCCAGCATTTT; cdr3_aa: CASSEGGGQPQHF